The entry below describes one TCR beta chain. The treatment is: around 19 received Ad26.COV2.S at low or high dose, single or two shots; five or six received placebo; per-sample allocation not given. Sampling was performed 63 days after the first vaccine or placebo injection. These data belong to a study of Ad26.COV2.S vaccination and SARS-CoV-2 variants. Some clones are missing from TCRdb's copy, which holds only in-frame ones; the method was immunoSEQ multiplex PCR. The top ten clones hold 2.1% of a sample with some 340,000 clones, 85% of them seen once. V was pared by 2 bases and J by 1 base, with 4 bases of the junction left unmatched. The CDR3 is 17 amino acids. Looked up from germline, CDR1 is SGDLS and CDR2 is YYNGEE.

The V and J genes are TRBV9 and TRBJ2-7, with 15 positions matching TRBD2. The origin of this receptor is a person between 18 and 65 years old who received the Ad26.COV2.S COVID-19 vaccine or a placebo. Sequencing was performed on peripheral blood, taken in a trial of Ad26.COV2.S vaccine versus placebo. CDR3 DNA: TGTGCCAGCAGCGTCGGGACTAGCGGGGGGTATTCCTACGAGCAGTACTTC. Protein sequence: CASSVGTSGGYSYEQYF.